This section outlines one TCR beta chain sequence together with its context. The antigen is unknown. The sample comes from a study of T cell responses to AZD1222 COVID-19 vaccine. Study observations and caveats: Increased Spike-specific TCR breadth and depth were observed after two AZD1222 doses. At baseline, seropositivity was found in only a handful of AZD1222 recipients.

CDR3 length: 14 amino acids. Sequencing was performed with immunoSEQ multiplex PCR; in TCRdb, only in-frame clones are kept and a portion is missing. The table lists 95,000 to 150,000 clones, 80% to 90% of them singletons, with about 26% in the top ten. This chain uses TRBV21-1 with TRBJ2-3. TRBV21-1 is a pseudogene segment. This TCR was sampled from an adult who received the AZD1222 COVID-19 vaccine. Sequences were derived from peripheral blood, sampled 28 days after the second AZD1222 dose. The CDR3 sequence: CASSIPMGTDTQYF. The CDR3 bases are TGTGCCAGCAGCATACCGATGGGCACAGATACGCAGTATTTT.